The text below deals with one T cell receptor beta chain. Its antigen target is currently unknown. No base quality information exists; no much larger clone differs at one position. The source of the sample is a study of blood T cell repertoires in COVID-19 (dated by TCRdb to the early 2020s). Some background on the complete study: The collaborator samples originated in the United States, Italy and Spain and spanned the acute and convalescent phases of COVID-19. Subjects who had been exposed to COVID-19, were actively infected with it, or had recovered from it provided the deeply sampled blood TCRbeta repertoires that made up the dataset. The repertoires were made available in a free public database intended to serve as a resource for research on the immune response to SARS-CoV-2. The prospective study material was composed of cDNA or gDNA derived from T cells, B-cell-depleted T cells, or PBMCs. Samples came from the ongoing ImmuneRACE study (first 160 participants) plus 1,254 subjects from 6 global collaborators. A de-identified subject ID, COVID-19 status, age in years and sex were almost always included in the sample metadata. HLA class I and class II types, where available, came from metadata supplied by the sample provider rather than from assay-based typing. The investigation overall reported the following: Clinical and demographic metadata were provided uncurated, with the amount varying by source and participant.

The CDR3 has 16 amino acids, counting the end cysteine and phenylalanine. Of all the DNA, just the CDR3 is kept, 48 bases in frame from base 1. As encoded in the germline V gene, CDR1 is ENHRY while CDR2 is SYGVKD. Compared with germline, V lacks 4 bases and J lacks 0 bases; bases without a gene match: 1. Whole blood was collected in K2EDTA tubes by collaborating institutions according to the institutions' own protocols. For TCRbeta analysis, collaborator samples were shipped as frozen whole blood, as isolated PBMCs, or as DNA extracted from either sample type. TCRbeta CDR3 regions were amplified from genomic DNA using the immunoSEQ Assay, a bias-controlled multiplex PCR. The study's processing was this. Nucleated cell counts per sample were estimated from amplification of reference gene primers within the assay. To quantify the absolute abundance of each unique TCRbeta CDR3 rearrangement, sequence reads were collapsed and filtered. For each sample, productive Simpson clonality was calculated as the square root of Simpson's diversity index across productive rearrangements. Here the immuneACCESS table is served through TCRdb, limited to in-frame sequences with V and J called. Missing clones are a known gap in these copies; in checked studies unresolved V genes cover under half, and the rest lacks a known reason. The V and J calls and clone size are taken from that table; D and trimming were inferred from the DNA. Present in this sample are some 30,000 clones, about 82% of which were seen just once. The ten largest clonotypes hold about 6.4% of the sample.

The chain is assembled from TRBV10-3 and TRBJ2-5; 14 bases in the middle match TRBD2. This TCR came from a man between 60 and 75 years old with active COVID-19. The specimen sequenced was peripheral blood. The DNA reads as follows: TGTGCCATCAGTGGACTAGCGGGAGGGTACCAAGAGACCCAGTACTTC. Translated, it gives CAISGLAGGYQETQYF.